What follows are 25 T cell receptor beta chains derived from one specimen sequenced in a study of cytomegalovirus exposure and HLA in healthy donors. Method: immunoSEQ multiplex PCR; TCRdb's copy keeps in-frame clones and lacks some. The data show around 220,000 clones, with 80% to 90% seen just once and approximately 2.9% held by the top ten. Material: PBMCs. The receptors derive from a woman between 18 and 30 years old in good health and CMV-seronegative.

This chain joins TRBV28 and TRBJ1-5, with D possibly being TRBD1 (6 bases). The CDR3 loop spans 15 amino acids. Per the germline V gene, CDR1 is MDHEN and CDR2 is SYDVKM. Trimming removed 3 bases from V and 0 bases from J, with 9 bases in between. The CDR3 DNA follows: TGTGCCAGCAGTTTCAGGGGTTATAGCAATCAGCCCCAGCATTTT. Its protein product is CASSFRGYSNQPQHF.

The chain has TRBV6-4 and TRBJ1-4; D is undetermined. Germline V gene lookup returns CDR1 MRHNA and CDR2 SNTAGT. CDR3 length equals 15 residues. The V end was cut by 8 bases, the J end by 0 bases, with 13 bases between. Written as DNA, the CDR3 is TGTGCCAGCGGAGCTGCATGTGCAACTAATGAAAAACTGTTTTTT. Its protein is CASGAACATNEKLFF.

The chain joins TRBV5-8 to TRBJ2-7; D remains unclear. This CDR3 comprises 13 residues. V was pared by 3 bases and J by 4 bases, with 11 bases between. The V gene's germline CDR1 is SGHTS and CDR2 YDEGEE. The CDR3 region is CASSYGRSYEQYF. As DNA, the CDR3 is TGTGCCAGCAGCTATGGCAGATCATACGAGCAGTACTTC.

The chain joins TRBV9 to TRBJ2-1; TRBD2 is a possible D gene (6 bases). This CDR3 is 15 amino acids long. Germline CDR1 SGDLS, CDR2 YYNGEE. Trimming shortened V by 4 bases and J by 4 bases, and 15 bases separated the two germline ends. Here the CDR3 DNA reads TGTGCCAGCAGCCTAACGGGAGCCCATTACAATGAGCAGTTCTTC. It encodes CASSLTGAHYNEQFF.

The rearrangement uses TRBV6-5 and TRBJ2-7, with 7 bases that match TRBD1. V was pared by 0 bases and J by 2 bases, with 4 bases of the junction left unmatched. Germline-derived CDR1 and CDR2 are MNHEY and SVGAGI. This CDR3 contains 15 residues. The CDR3 DNA follows: TGTGCCAGCAGTTACTCCGGGACAGACGCCTACGAGCAGTACTTC. Translated, it gives CASSYSGTDAYEQYF.

The chain is built from TRBV7-2 and TRBJ2-1; TRBD2 agrees at 13 bases. CDR1 and CDR2 (germline): SGHTA, FQGNSA. This CDR3 comprises 19 residues. With V trimmed by 4 bases and J by 0 bases, 9 bases remained unmatched. The CDR3 region is CASSSGTSGMGSSYNEQFF. The CDR3 nucleotides read TGTGCCAGCAGCTCCGGGACTAGCGGGATGGGGAGCTCCTACAATGAGCAGTTCTTC.

CDR3 amino acids: CASRRLGSYEQYF. The DNA of the CDR3 is TGTGCCAGCAGAAGACTAGGCTCCTACGAGCAGTACTTC. The J gene is TRBJ2-7, the V gene TRBV7-8; possible D gene TRBD2, 6 bases. V lost 6 bases and J lost 0, with 9 bases in between. The CDR3 extends over 13 amino acids. Germline CDR1 SGHVS, CDR2 FQNEAQ.

The chain joins TRBV28 to TRBJ2-1; 9 bases are a match to TRBD2. Germline CDR1 reads MDHEN; CDR2 reads SYDVKM. The CDR3 extends over 15 amino acids. With 5 bases clipped from V and 9 bases from J, the junction kept 11 bases outside the gene matches. The CDR3 here is CASSTYSGSASEQFF. The CDR3 DNA reads as TGTGCCAGCAGTACCTATAGCGGGAGCGCGTCTGAGCAGTTCTTC. The whole variable domain, remainder taken from reference TRBV28 and TRBJ2-1, is DVKVTQSSRYLVKRTGEKVFLECVQDMDHENMFWYRQDPGLGLRLIYFSYDVKMKEKGDIPEGYSVSREKKERFSLILESASTNQTSMYLCASSTYSGSASEQFFGPGTRLTVL.

Comment on this clone: A read error may explain this, as a much larger clone is one base away. The rearrangement uses TRBV7-6 and TRBJ1-1; D uncertain. The V and J ends lost 2 bases and 1 base respectively, with 5 bases between them. Germline CDR1 reads SGHVS; CDR2 reads FNYEAQ. The CDR3 covers 13 residues. CDR3 DNA sequence: TGTGCCAGCAGCTTATACGGGAACACTGAAGCTTTCTTT. This translates into CASSLYGNTEAFF.

The CDR3 nucleotides read TGTGCCACCAGCAGAGTGGTGGGAGGGCCACACGAGCAGTACTTC. Its translation is CATSRVVGGPHEQYF. V usage is TRBV15 and J usage is TRBJ2-7; 7 nucleotides match TRBD2. CDR3 length: 15 amino acids. V lost 1 base to trimming and J lost 5 bases; unmatched junction nucleotides: 8. Germline V CDR1 and CDR2: LNHNV, YYDKDF (reference sequence). The entire variable domain, with the rest obtained from reference TRBV15 and TRBJ2-7, is as follows: DAMVIQNPRYQVTQFGKPVTLSCSQTLNHNVMYWYQQKSSQAPKLLFHYYDKDFNNEADTPDNFQSRRPNTSFCFLDIRSPGLGDTAMYLCATSRVVGGPHEQYFGPGTRLTVT.

The rearrangement joins TRBV4-2 to TRBJ2-3; no reliable D call. V lost 1 base, J lost 6 bases, and 14 bases lay in between. Germline V gives CDR1 LGHNA, CDR2 YNFKEQ. The CDR3 is 15 amino acids. CDR3 sequence: CASSQGGLESDTQYF. As DNA, the CDR3 is TGTGCCAGCAGCCAAGGCGGCCTCGAATCGGATACGCAGTATTTT.

On this clone: The sample contains more than one DNA sequence encoding this CDR3. The genes are TRBV27 and TRBJ2-7, with 7 bases lining up with TRBD2. The CDR3 totals 15 residues. CDR1 MNHEY and CDR2 SMNVEV come from the germline V gene (reference sequence). V shed 0 bases and J 1 base; nucleotides not matched to a gene: 3. The DNA for the CDR3 is TGTGCCAGCAGTTTATCCGGACTAGGTTCCTACGAGCAGTACTTC. This sequence encodes CASSLSGLGSYEQYF.

The V call is TRBV28, the J call TRBJ1-5; weak D call: TRBD1 (5 bases). The CDR3 has 16 residues. V was clipped by 2 bases and J by 2 bases, with 13 bases between them. Germline lookup yields CDR1 MDHEN and CDR2 SYDVKM. CDR3 protein: CASSLDVFRGNQPQHF. As DNA, the CDR3 is TGTGCCAGCAGTTTAGACGTCTTCAGGGGCAATCAGCCCCAGCATTTT.

The J gene is TRBJ1-1, the V gene TRBV7-2, with 10 bases fitting TRBD1. V lost 0 bases and J lost 3; bases outside the gene matches: 4. The CDR3 extends over 16 amino acids. Germline lookup yields CDR1 SGHTA and CDR2 FQGNSA. CDR3: CASSLAGTGVDTEAFF. The DNA for the CDR3 is TGTGCCAGCAGCTTAGCCGGGACAGGGGTGGACACTGAAGCTTTCTTT.

The V call is TRBV2, the J call TRBJ1-1, with a tentative D call TRBD1 (5 bases). CDR3 length: 11 residues. V was shortened by 7 bases and J by 7 bases, with 10 bases between the two germline ends. The germline CDR1 and CDR2 sequences are SNHLY and FYNNEI. The CDR3: CASKGASEAFF. The CDR3, as DNA: TGTGCCAGCAAAGGGGCTAGTGAAGCTTTCTTT. Using reference TRBV2 and TRBJ1-1 for the parts outside the CDR3, the full variable domain is EPEVTQTPSHQVTQMGQEVILRCVPISNHLYFYWYRQILGQKVEFLVSFYNNEISEKSEIFDDQFSVERPDGSNFTLKIRSTKLEDSAMYFCASKGASEAFFGQGTRLTVV.

The chain combines TRBV4-2 with TRBJ1-2; 9 bases are shared with TRBD1. The CDR3 totals 15 residues. Germline V lookup: CDR1 LGHNA, CDR2 YNFKEQ. The V and J ends lost 0 bases and 4 bases, in that order; junction bases with no gene match: 3. The CDR3 protein is CASSQEDRGAYGYTF. CDR3 bases: TGTGCCAGCAGCCAAGAGGACAGGGGAGCCTATGGCTACACCTTC.

J is TRBJ2-2 and V is TRBV19; the D gene is possibly TRBD1 (6 bases). Germline assignment: CDR1 LNHDA and CDR2 SQIVND (reference sequence). The CDR3 sequence is 14 residues long. With 4 bases removed from V and 5 bases from J, the gap between germline ends came to 11 bases. The CDR3 is CASSNRVPTGELFF. Here the CDR3 DNA reads TGTGCCAGTAGTAACAGGGTACCGACCGGGGAGCTGTTTTTT. The full variable domain, its missing parts supplied by reference TRBV19 and TRBJ2-2, is DGGITQSPKYLFRKEGQNVTLSCEQNLNHDAMYWYRQDPGQGLRLIYYSQIVNDFQKGDIAEGYSVSREKKESFPLTVTSAQKNPTAFYLCASSNRVPTGELFFGEGSRLTVL.

This chain uses TRBV6-5 with TRBJ1-3, with D unclear. Germline assignment: CDR1 MNHEY and CDR2 SVGAGI. This CDR3 spans 13 amino acids. V lost 0 bases, J lost 3 bases, and 3 bases lay in between. The CDR3 nucleotides read TGTGCCAGCAGTTACTCTATTGGAAACACCATATATTTT. This encodes CASSYSIGNTIYF.

V usage is TRBV2 and J usage is TRBJ1-5; D possibly corresponds to TRBD1 (5 bases). This CDR3 contains 15 residues. V lost 6 bases, J lost 2 bases, and 14 bases lay in between. Germline CDR1 reads SNHLY; CDR2 reads FYNNEI. The CDR3 spells CASSSGMLGNQPQHF. As DNA, the CDR3 is TGTGCCAGCAGCTCAGGGATGTTGGGCAATCAGCCCCAGCATTTT.

This chain uses TRBV10-3 with TRBJ2-7; tentative D call: TRBD1 (6 bases). Germline lookup yields CDR1 ENHRY and CDR2 SYGVKD. The germline V and J ends were trimmed by 4 bases and 2 bases, with 9 bases remaining between them. The length of the CDR3 is 13 residues. The CDR3 region is CAISGTVTYEQYF. The CDR3 region has the DNA TGTGCCATCAGTGGGACAGTAACCTACGAGCAGTACTTC.

The count of this clone is one. The rearrangement links TRBV11-1 to TRBJ2-7; maybe TRBD1 (5 bases). Per germline, CDR1 SGHAT and CDR2 FQDESV (reference sequence). The CDR3 loop spans 13 amino acids. Trimming stripped 5 bases from V and 2 bases from J, with 10 bases between. CDR3 residues: CASSPDTTYEQYF. DNA for the CDR3: TGTGCCAGCAGCCCGGACACAACCTACGAGCAGTACTTC.

V and J are TRBV4-1 and TRBJ2-7; D call uncertain. Germline CDR1 and CDR2: MGHRA and YSYEKL. Trimming left V 0 bases short and J 3 bases short, with 18 bases between. This CDR3 is 17 amino acids long. This chain's CDR3 is CASSQDERRTQFYEQYF. CDR3 DNA: TGCGCCAGCAGCCAAGATGAAAGAAGAACCCAGTTCTACGAGCAGTACTTC.

The V gene is TRBV6-1, the J gene TRBJ2-5; the D gene is possibly TRBD1 (6 bases). CDR3 length: 15 residues. Germline V gives CDR1 MNHNS, CDR2 SASEGT. The V end lost 4 bases, the J end lost 2 bases, and 14 bases lay between the germline ends. The CDR3 loop reads CASSVGTNNQETQYF. The DNA of the CDR3 is TGTGCCAGCAGTGTCGGGACAAACAATCAAGAGACCCAGTACTTC.

The V call is TRBV13, the J call TRBJ2-7, with D possibly matching TRBD2 (6 bases). The V gene lost 8 bases and the J gene lost 4 bases, with 12 bases spanning the gap. The CDR3 length is 12 residues. In germline, CDR1 is PRHDT, CDR2 FYEKMQ (reference sequence). CDR3 loop: CASGGMKYEQYF. In nucleotides, the CDR3 is TGTGCCAGCGGGGGGATGAAATACGAGCAGTACTTC.

There are a few counts of this clone. This chain uses TRBV28 with TRBJ2-7; TRBD2 is a possible D gene (6 bases). The germline V gene encodes CDR1 MDHEN and CDR2 SYDVKM. The CDR3 contains 14 residues. Trimming shortened V by 4 bases and J by 5 bases, and 15 bases separated the two germline ends. The CDR3 DNA reads as TGTGCCAGCAGTTCCCGCGGGACCTTCCACGAGCAGTACTTC. Translation gives CASSSRGTFHEQYF.